This record looks at one T cell receptor beta chain sequence and its context. The data derive from a study of blood T cell repertoires in COVID-19. About the study: Acute-phase and convalescent COVID-19 samples originated in the United States, Italy and Spain.

All enrollees were about 18 to 89 years old and from 24 US areas. V gave up 1 base and J gave up 4 bases, with 11 bases separating them. The length of the CDR3 is 15 residues. The germline CDR1 and CDR2 sequences are LGHDT and YNNKEL (reference sequence). Authors' analysis steps: Using reference gene primer amplification, nucleated cell counts were estimated. This table comes from immunoSEQ multiplex PCR, and its TCRdb copy is limited to in-frame clones, with some not included. Clone size and the V and J calls come from that table; the DNA yielded D and trimming. The sample consists of 200,000 to 250,000 clones, around 80% of them appearing once.

The sequenced material came from PBMCs or T cells enriched from blood (not recorded which). The receptor comes from a man aged 30-40 years with acute COVID-19. The rearrangement links TRBV3-1 (or the pseudogene TRBV3-2) to TRBJ1-3, with D perhaps TRBD1 (6 bases). Here the CDR3 DNA reads TGTGCCAGCAGCCAAGCGGGGGGCCCCGGAAACACCATATATTTT. It specifies CASSQAGGPGNTIYF.